This T cell receptor beta chain was retrieved from a study of CD8+CD57+ T cells in acquired aplastic anemia. Study background: Sorted CD4+ and CD8+ cells yielded around 3.2 ug of DNA on average. Study findings and constraints: It was found that roughly 29 CD8+ CDR3 sequences were shared between patients and controls.

TCR beta VDJ and CDR3 profiles were obtained from a genomic DNA template. A single record per CDR3 protein comes from TCRdb applying MiXCR to the reads. There are under 200,000 distinct CDR3 sequences in the sample; 71% occur only once, and around 45% lies in the top ten. For this clonotype: Its antigen is as yet unknown.

With 5 bases clipped from V and 2 bases from J, the junction kept 7 bases outside the gene matches. Germline V CDR1 and CDR2: SGHVS, FNYEAQ. The CDR3 has 15 amino acids. The sequenced patients had an expansion of CD8+CD57+ cells seen by flow cytometry. Patient blood was sampled before any therapy had been received. Sequenced input: sorted CD4+, CD8+, or CD8+CD57+ T cells (not recorded which) from PBMCs. V usage is TRBV7-6 and J usage is TRBJ2-5, with 8 bases matching TRBD2. This sequence originates from a human donor with aplastic anemia. The CDR3 here is CASSPAGTRQETQYF. The CDR3 DNA sequence: TGTGCCAGCAGCCCAGCCGGGACTAGGCAAGAGACCCAGTACTTC.